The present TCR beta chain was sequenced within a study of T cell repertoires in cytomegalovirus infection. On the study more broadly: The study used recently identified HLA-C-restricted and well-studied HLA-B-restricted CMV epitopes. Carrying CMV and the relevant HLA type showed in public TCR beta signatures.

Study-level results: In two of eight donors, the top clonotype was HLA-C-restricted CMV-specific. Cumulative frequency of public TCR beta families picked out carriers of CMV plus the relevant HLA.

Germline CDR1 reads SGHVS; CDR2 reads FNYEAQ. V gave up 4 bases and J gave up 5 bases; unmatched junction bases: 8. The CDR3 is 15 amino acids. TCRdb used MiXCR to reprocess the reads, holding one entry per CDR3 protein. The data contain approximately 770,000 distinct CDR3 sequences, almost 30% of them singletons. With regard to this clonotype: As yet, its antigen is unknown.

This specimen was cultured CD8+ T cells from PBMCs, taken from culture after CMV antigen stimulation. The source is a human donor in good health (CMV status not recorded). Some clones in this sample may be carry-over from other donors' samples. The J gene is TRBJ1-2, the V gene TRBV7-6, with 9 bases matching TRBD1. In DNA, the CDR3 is TGTGCCAGCAGCTACCTACCGGACAGGGGTTATGGCTACACCTTC. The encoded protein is CASSYLPDRGYGYTF.